This T cell receptor (beta chain) was documented in a study of blood T cell repertoires in COVID-19. The wider study: From T cells, B-cell-depleted T cells, or PBMCs came the material, which was cDNA or gDNA.

The data were produced by immunoSEQ multiplex PCR, yet TCRdb's version contains in-frame clones alone and is incomplete. The table lists roughly 350,000 clones, approximately 91% of them singletons, with 5.5% to 7.5% in the top ten. Germline assignment: CDR1 LGHNA and CDR2 YNFKEQ. The CDR3 consists of 15 residues. V shed 0 bases and J 5 bases; nucleotides not matched to a gene: 6. This clonotype was obtained from a woman in her 70s with COVID-19, enrolled during active disease. The sequenced material came from peripheral blood. The chain recombines TRBV4-2 with TRBJ1-1, with 7 bases lining up with TRBD1. The CDR3 loop is CASSQDRGGWTEAFF. CDR3 bases: TGTGCCAGCAGCCAAGATAGAGGGGGCTGGACTGAAGCTTTCTTT.